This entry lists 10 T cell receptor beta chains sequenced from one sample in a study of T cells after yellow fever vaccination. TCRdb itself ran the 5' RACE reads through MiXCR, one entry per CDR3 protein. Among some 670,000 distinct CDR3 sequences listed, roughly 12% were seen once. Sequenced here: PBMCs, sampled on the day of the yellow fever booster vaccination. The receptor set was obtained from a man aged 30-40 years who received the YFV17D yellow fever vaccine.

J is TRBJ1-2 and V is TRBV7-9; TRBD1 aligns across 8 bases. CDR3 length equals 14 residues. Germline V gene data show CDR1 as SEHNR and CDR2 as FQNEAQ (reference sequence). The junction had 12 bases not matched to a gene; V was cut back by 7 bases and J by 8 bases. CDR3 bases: TGTGCCAGCACCTCGACAGGGGAGGGGTGGGGCTACACCTTC. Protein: CASTSTGEGWGYTF.

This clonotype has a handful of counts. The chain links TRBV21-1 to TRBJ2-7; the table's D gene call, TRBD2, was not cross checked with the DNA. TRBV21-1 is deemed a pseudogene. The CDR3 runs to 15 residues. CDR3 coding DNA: TGTGCCAGCAGCAAACCTAGCGGGGGGCTCTTGGAGCAGTACTTC. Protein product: CASSKPSGGLLEQYF.

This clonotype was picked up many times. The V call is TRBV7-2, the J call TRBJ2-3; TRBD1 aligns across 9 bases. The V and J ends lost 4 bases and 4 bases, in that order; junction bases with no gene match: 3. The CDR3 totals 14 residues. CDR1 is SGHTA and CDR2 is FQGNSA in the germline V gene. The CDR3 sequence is CASSSRQGADTQYF. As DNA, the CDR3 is TGTGCCAGCAGCTCTCGACAGGGGGCAGATACGCAGTATTTT.

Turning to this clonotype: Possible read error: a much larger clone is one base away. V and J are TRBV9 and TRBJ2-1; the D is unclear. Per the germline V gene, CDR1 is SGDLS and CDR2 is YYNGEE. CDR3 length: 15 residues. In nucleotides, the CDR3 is TGTGCCAGCGGCGTAGATCCGAGCTCCTACAATGAGCAGTTCTTC. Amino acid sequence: CASGVDPSSYNEQFF.

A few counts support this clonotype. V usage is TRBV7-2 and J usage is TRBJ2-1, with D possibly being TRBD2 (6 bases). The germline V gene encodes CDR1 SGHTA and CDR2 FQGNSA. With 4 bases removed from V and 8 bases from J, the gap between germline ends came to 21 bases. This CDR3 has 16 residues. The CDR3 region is CASSSRRGVEGYEQFF. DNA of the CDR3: TGTGCCAGCAGCTCCCGGCGGGGAGTCGAGGGATATGAGCAGTTCTTC.

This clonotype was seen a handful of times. CDR3 sequence reads: CASTLKVSGANVLTF. DNA of the CDR3: TGTGCCAGCACCCTCAAAGTCTCTGGGGCCAACGTCCTGACTTTC. The chain recombines TRBV5-4 with TRBJ2-6, with D unresolved. Germline V gene lookup returns CDR1 SGHNT and CDR2 YYREEE (reference sequence). The V end lost 6 bases, the J end lost 0 bases, and 10 bases lay between the germline ends. CDR3 size: 15 residues.

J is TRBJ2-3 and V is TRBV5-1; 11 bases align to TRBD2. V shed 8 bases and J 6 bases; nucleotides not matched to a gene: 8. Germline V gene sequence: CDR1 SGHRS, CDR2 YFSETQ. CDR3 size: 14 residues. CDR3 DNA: TGCGCCAGTACTCTAGCGGGAGGAGCCGATACGCAGTATTTT. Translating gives CASTLAGGADTQYF.

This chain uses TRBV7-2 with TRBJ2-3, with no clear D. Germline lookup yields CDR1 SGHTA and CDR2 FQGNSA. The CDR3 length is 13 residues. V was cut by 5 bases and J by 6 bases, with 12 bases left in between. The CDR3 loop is CASSPSRWDTQYF. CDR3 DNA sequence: TGTGCCAGCAGCCCTTCTCGGTGGGATACGCAGTATTTT.

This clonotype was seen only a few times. The CDR3, as DNA: TGCGCCAGCAGTCCGGGACAAAGAATTTCTGGGGCCAACGTCCTGACTTTC. Translation: CASSPGQRISGANVLTF. The chain carries TRBV10-2 and TRBJ2-6; weak D call: TRBD1 (6 bases). V was trimmed by 5 bases and J by 1 base, leaving 15 bases between them. The CDR3 runs to 17 residues. Germline CDR1 WSHSY, CDR2 SAAADI.

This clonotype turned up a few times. CDR3 coding DNA: TGTGCCAGCAAGCCGGGTCTCTACGAGCAGTACTTC. Its protein product is CASKPGLYEQYF. This chain joins TRBV6-6 and TRBJ2-7; D gene unclear. Trimming took 7 bases from V and 3 from J, leaving 10 bases between them. The CDR3 extends over 12 amino acids. CDR1 and CDR2 from the germline V gene are MNHNY and SVGAGI (reference sequence).